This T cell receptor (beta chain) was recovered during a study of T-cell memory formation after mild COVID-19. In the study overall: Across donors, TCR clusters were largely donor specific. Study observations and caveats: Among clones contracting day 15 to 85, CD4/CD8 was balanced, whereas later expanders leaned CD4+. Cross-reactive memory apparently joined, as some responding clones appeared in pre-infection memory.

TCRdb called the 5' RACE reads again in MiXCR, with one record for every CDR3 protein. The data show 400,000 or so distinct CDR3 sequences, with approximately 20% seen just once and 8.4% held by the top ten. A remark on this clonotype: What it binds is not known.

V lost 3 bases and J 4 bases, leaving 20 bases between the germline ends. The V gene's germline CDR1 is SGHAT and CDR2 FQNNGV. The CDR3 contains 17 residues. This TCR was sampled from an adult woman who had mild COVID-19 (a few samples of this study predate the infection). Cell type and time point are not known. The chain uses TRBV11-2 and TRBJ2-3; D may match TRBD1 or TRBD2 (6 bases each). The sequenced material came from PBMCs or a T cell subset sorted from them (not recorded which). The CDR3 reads CASSFRYMGGPPDTQYF. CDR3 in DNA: TGTGCCAGCAGCTTTAGGTATATGGGGGGCCCGCCAGATACGCAGTATTTT.